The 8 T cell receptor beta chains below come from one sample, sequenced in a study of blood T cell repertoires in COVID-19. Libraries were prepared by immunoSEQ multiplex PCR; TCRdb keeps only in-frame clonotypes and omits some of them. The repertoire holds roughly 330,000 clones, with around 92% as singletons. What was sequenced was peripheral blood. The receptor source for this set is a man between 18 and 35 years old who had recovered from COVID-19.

CDR3 in DNA: TGTGCCAGCAGCTTAAAACCGGGAAGCTCCTACAATGAGCAGTTCTTC. It specifies CASSLKPGSSYNEQFF. This chain joins TRBV7-3 and TRBJ2-1; possible D gene TRBD2, 5 bases. Trimming shortened V by 1 base and J by 0 bases, and 10 bases separated the two germline ends. The CDR3 contains 16 residues. The germline V gene has CDR1 SGHTA and CDR2 FQGTGA. The full variable domain, with the rest looked up from reference TRBV7-3 and TRBJ2-1, is GAGVSQTPSNKVTEKGKYVELRCDPISGHTALYWYRQSLGQGPEFLIYFQGTGAADDSGLPNDRFFAVRPEGSVSTLKIQRTERGDSAVYLCASSLKPGSSYNEQFFGPGTRLTVL.

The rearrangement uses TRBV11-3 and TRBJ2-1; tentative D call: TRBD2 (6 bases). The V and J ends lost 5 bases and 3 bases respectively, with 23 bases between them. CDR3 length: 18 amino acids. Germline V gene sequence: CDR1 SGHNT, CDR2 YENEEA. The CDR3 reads CASSPTGGNKGNYNEQFF. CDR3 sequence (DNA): TGTGCCAGCAGCCCGACCGGAGGGAACAAGGGGAACTACAATGAGCAGTTCTTC. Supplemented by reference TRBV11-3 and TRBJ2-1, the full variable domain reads EAGVVQSPRYKIIEKKQPVAFWCNPISGHNTLYWYLQNLGQGPELLIRYENEEAVDDSQLPKDRFSAERLKGVDSTLKIQPAELGDSAVYLCASSPTGGNKGNYNEQFFGPGTRLTVL.

The CDR3 loop is CASSDPRQNYYGYTF. CDR3 in DNA: TGTGCCAGCAGTGACCCCCGACAGAATTACTATGGCTACACCTTC. The V gene is TRBV25-1, the J gene TRBJ1-2, with D possibly TRBD1 on 5 matching bases. The CDR3 is 15 amino acids. Germline V CDR1 and CDR2: MGHDK, SYGVNS. Trimming pared 3 bases from V and 3 bases from J, leaving 14 bases between.

The CDR3 reads CSARLRGSLHF. The CDR3 region has the DNA TGCAGTGCTAGATTAAGGGGGTCCCTCCACTTT. The V call is TRBV20-1, the J call TRBJ1-6, with a weak D call TRBD1 (6 bases). CDR1 is DFQATT, CDR2 SNEGSKA, per germline (reference sequence). The CDR3 is 11 residues long. V lost 2 bases, J lost 14 bases, and 10 bases lay in between.

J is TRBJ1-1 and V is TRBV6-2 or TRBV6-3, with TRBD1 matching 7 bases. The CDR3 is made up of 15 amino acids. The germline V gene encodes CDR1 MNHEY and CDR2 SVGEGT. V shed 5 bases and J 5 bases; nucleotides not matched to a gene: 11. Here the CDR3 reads CASSTWTGLRTEAFF. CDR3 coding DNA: TGTGCCAGCAGTACCTGGACAGGCCTTAGGACTGAAGCTTTCTTT.

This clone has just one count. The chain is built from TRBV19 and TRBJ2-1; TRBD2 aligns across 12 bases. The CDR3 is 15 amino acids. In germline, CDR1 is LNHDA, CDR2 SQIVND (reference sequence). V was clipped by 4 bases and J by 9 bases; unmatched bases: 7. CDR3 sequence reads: CASSTSGGASGEQFF. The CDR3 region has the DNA TGTGCCAGTAGTACTAGCGGGGGGGCCTCCGGTGAGCAGTTCTTC. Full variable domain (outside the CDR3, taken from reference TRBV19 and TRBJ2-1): DGGITQSPKYLFRKEGQNVTLSCEQNLNHDAMYWYRQDPGQGLRLIYYSQIVNDFQKGDIAEGYSVSREKKESFPLTVTSAQKNPTAFYLCASSTSGGASGEQFFGPGTRLTVL.

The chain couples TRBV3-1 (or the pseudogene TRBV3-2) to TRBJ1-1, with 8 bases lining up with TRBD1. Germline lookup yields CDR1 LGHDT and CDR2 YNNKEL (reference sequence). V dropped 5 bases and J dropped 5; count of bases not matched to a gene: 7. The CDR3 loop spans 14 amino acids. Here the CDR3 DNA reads TGTGCCAGCAGCTCCAGGGGGCATGGGACTGAAGCTTTCTTT. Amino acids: CASSSRGHGTEAFF.

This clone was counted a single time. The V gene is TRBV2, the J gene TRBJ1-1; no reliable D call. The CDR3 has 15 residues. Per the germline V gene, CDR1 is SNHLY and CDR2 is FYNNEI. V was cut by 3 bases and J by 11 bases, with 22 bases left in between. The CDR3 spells CASSELGRGTTGAFF. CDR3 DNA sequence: TGTGCCAGCAGTGAGTTGGGCAGAGGAACGACGGGGGCTTTCTTT.